The present TCR beta chain was sequenced within a study of T cell clonality in common variable immunodeficiency. Study-level points and caveats: TCRbeta clonality was increased in CVID versus healthy controls.

TCRdb's table, derived via immunoSEQ multiplex PCR, lists solely in-frame clones and lacks some. The sample shows under 45,000 clones, no singletons; the ten largest hold 3% to 4.5%. CDR3 length: 14 amino acids. The V end was cut by 5 bases, the J end by 2 bases, with 11 bases between. Germline V gene sequence: CDR1 SGHVS, CDR2 FQNEAQ. This clone came up many times. The antigen remains unidentified. The CDR3 end is not reached by the read, which stops 3 residues before it; the germline J gene fills it in. V usage is TRBV7-8 and J usage is TRBJ2-3, with D possibly TRBD1 on 5 matching bases. The specimen sequenced was peripheral blood mononuclear cells. This receptor was taken from a person between 18 and 75 years old in good health. The CDR3 DNA, read in part, is TGTGCCAGCAGCCCCTGGACAACCACAGATACG. Translating it yields CASSPWTTTDT. The entire CDR3 is CASSPWTTTDTQYF.